The 9 T cell receptor beta chains listed next were all sequenced from one sample in a study of T cell responses to AZD1222 COVID-19 vaccine. TCRdb keeps only in-frame clones here, not all; method: immunoSEQ multiplex PCR. The table has some 79,000 clones, around 81% seen once. Sequenced here: peripheral blood, sampled 28 days after the second AZD1222 dose. These receptors were taken from an adult who received the AZD1222 COVID-19 vaccine.

The V gene is TRBV4-2, the J gene TRBJ2-2, with D maybe TRBD1 (5 bases). The CDR3 is 18 residues long. In germline, CDR1 is LGHNA, CDR2 YNFKEQ. Trimming took off 6 bases at V and 0 bases at J, with 20 bases between the two ends. CDR3 sequence: CASSVSGQRNANTGELFF. In DNA form, the CDR3 reads TGTGCCAGCAGTGTCTCAGGGCAGAGAAATGCGAACACCGGGGAGCTGTTTTTT.

The CDR3 here is CATSISRAVKNTGELFF. The CDR3 region has the DNA TGTGCCACCAGCATTTCGCGGGCCGTTAAGAACACCGGGGAGCTGTTTTTT. The chain carries TRBV15 and TRBJ2-2, with a weak D call TRBD2 (5 bases). V was shortened by 4 bases and J by 1 base, with 16 bases between the two germline ends. The CDR3 totals 17 residues. The V gene's germline CDR1 is LNHNV and CDR2 YYDKDF (reference sequence).

This clone showed up just once. This chain links TRBV14 with TRBJ2-7; D possibly corresponds to TRBD2 (6 bases). From germline, CDR1 is SGHDN and CDR2 FVKESK. Between the trimmed V and J ends, which lost 0 bases and 2 bases, there was a span of 11 bases. This CDR3 region has 15 residues. The CDR3 sequence is CASSQDASGAYEQYF. The CDR3 nucleotides are TGTGCCAGCAGCCAAGATGCCTCGGGGGCCTACGAGCAGTACTTC.

The chain uses TRBV9 and TRBJ2-5, with TRBD1 matching 8 bases. This CDR3 contains 14 residues. After removal of 3 bases from V and 4 bases from J, the junction contained 5 bases not matched to a gene. Germline V gene lookup returns CDR1 SGDLS and CDR2 YYNGEE. CDR3 DNA sequence: TGTGCCAGCAGCGAACAGGGGGAACGAGAGACCCAGTACTTC. Protein sequence: CASSEQGERETQYF.

V is TRBV10-2 and J is TRBJ1-6; D call uncertain. Trimming pared 0 bases from V and 6 bases from J, leaving 6 bases between. This CDR3 has 14 amino acids. CDR1 is WSHSY and CDR2 is SAAADI in the germline V gene. Written as DNA, the CDR3 is TGCGCCAGCAGTGAGTCGCTGGCTAATTCACCCCTCCACTTT. As protein: CASSESLANSPLHF.

The CDR3 DNA reads as TGTGCCAGTAGCTTTTATGGACAGGGTACGGAGCCCCAGCATTTT. Its protein is CASSFYGQGTEPQHF. V is TRBV19 and J is TRBJ1-5; TRBD1 aligns across 8 bases. Per the germline V gene, CDR1 is LNHDA and CDR2 is SQIVND (reference sequence). The CDR3 sequence is 15 residues long. Trimming took 6 bases from V and 8 from J; bases not matched to a gene: 12.

The V gene is TRBV7-2, the J gene TRBJ2-3, with 7 bases aligning to TRBD1. The CDR3 sequence is 16 residues long. CDR1 SGHTA and CDR2 FQGNSA come from the germline V gene. Trimming removed 3 bases from V and 2 bases from J; junction bases left unmatched: 8. The CDR3 is CASSLQPGQNTDTQYF. DNA for the CDR3: TGTGCCAGCAGCTTGCAACCGGGACAGAACACAGATACGCAGTATTTT.

The chain has TRBV28 and TRBJ2-7, with no clear D. V gave up 5 bases and J gave up 6 bases, with 20 bases separating them. Looked up from germline, CDR1 is MDHEN and CDR2 is SYDVKM. The CDR3 runs to 15 residues. The CDR3 is CASSKPSLIRAEQYF. Here the CDR3 DNA reads TGTGCCAGCAGTAAACCTAGTCTTATCCGCGCCGAGCAGTACTTC.

This clone was found a few times. The chain uses TRBV4-3 and TRBJ1-6; no clear D. The CDR3 totals 13 residues. From germline, CDR1 is LGHNA and CDR2 YSLEER. The germline V and J ends were trimmed by 1 base and 4 bases, with 2 bases remaining between them. The CDR3 DNA reads as TGCGCCAGCAGCCAAGCTTATAATTCACCCCTCCACTTT. This translates into CASSQAYNSPLHF.